This T cell receptor beta chain appears in the sequencing data of a study of cytomegalovirus exposure and HLA in healthy donors. Across the study: The platform used for the approximately 120 validation repertoires matched that of the approximately 670 first-cohort repertoires, a later analysis reported.

General study findings and limits: In vitro data verified a few CMV-associated chains as specific for CMV antigens. It was 160 or so TCR beta chains that were listed as cytomegalovirus-associated.

The length of the CDR3 is 14 residues. Losses at the gene ends were 0 bases for V and 4 bases for J; bases not matched to a gene: 0. Germline CDR1 and CDR2: SGHRS and YFSETQ. Assay: immunoSEQ multiplex PCR; the TCRdb copy retains only in-frame clones and omits some. This sample yields 100,000 to 150,000 clones, of which about 91% are seen a single time; less than 2% belongs to the top ten. Remarks on this clone: The antigen is unknown. Other nucleotide sequences from this sample produce the same CDR3.

V gene TRBV5-1 combines with J gene TRBJ2-1; 8 positions match TRBD2. The sequenced sample consisted of PBMCs. The source is a man aged 18 to 29 in good health and CMV-seronegative. The DNA for the CDR3 is TGCGCCAGCAGCTTGGTAGCGGGGTACAATGAGCAGTTCTTC. Translation gives CASSLVAGYNEQFF.